This T cell receptor (beta chain) came from a study of shared clonotypes between healthy human individuals. Losses at the gene ends were 4 bases for V and 7 bases for J; bases not matched to a gene: 6. The CDR3 is 15 residues long. Germline V gene data show CDR1 as SGHNT and CDR2 as YYREEE (reference sequence). Repertoires were generated with immunoSEQ multiplex PCR, while TCRdb's copy carries only in-frame clones and drops some. The sample carries millions of clones, more than 90% recorded once. This sequence joins TRBV5-4 and TRBJ1-4; TRBD1 matches 11 bases. This receptor was obtained from a man between 18 and 29 years old in good health. Sequencing was performed on naive CD4+ T cells sorted from blood. Subset described: CD45RA+ positively selected. DNA of the CDR3: TGTGCCAGCAGCACTGCGGGACAGGGGGGTGAAAAACTGTTTTTT. It yields the protein CASSTAGQGGEKLFF.